This TCR beta chain was identified during a study of Graves' ophthalmopathy and Graves' hyperthyroidism. Study-level background: Untreated patients at initial diagnosis provided peripheral blood.

TCR beta CDR3 regions were amplified from RNA transcripts. Following a first-round RT-PCR that used HTBI primers, a second-round multiplex PCR was carried out. TCRdb used MiXCR to reprocess the multiplex PCR reads, holding one entry per CDR3 protein. The data hold about 39,000 distinct CDR3 sequences, with roughly 50% observed a single time. Details on this clonotype: Its antigen remains unidentified.

Germline V gene sequence: CDR1 DFQATT, CDR2 SNEGSKA (reference sequence). The germline V and J ends were trimmed by 7 bases and 0 bases, with 12 bases remaining between them. CDR3 length: 13 amino acids. General study results and limits: The majority of expanded thyroid clonotypes above 0.001 frequency also occurred in blood. With a specificity of roughly 72% and a sensitivity of about 70%, the model predicted ophthalmopathy progression.

This receptor was identified in an adult woman with stable Graves' hyperthyroidism. Material: peripheral blood. This chain links TRBV20-1 with TRBJ2-5; maybe TRBD1 (6 bases). The CDR3 nucleotides are TGCAGTGACCAGGACAGTTACCAAGAGACCCAGTACTTC. Its protein is CSDQDSYQETQYF.